The clone carrying this TCR beta chain has at least ten counts. The antigen remains undetermined. The sample belongs to a study of T-cell reconstitution after alpha-beta-depleted transplantation in children. Overall study findings and caveats: Elevated TCRbeta diversity at day 60 was traced, in some patients, to surviving recipient T cells and thymic progenitors. Hyperexpanded clones declined; after one year, newly produced T cells mostly supplied diversity. Expanded graft clones numbering several hundred reportedly gave rise to alpha-beta T cells about two months after transplant.

The authors prepared the TCRbeta library with unique molecular identifiers. TCRdb analysed the PCR reads with MiXCR anew, one entry per CDR3 protein. The table lists some 600,000 distinct CDR3 sequences, around 13% of them singletons. The sample consisted of PBMCs, mostly from graft donor cells, taken 360 days after TCRalphabeta/CD19-depleted stem cell transplant. The clonotype was recovered from a male patient younger than 18 who had a stem cell transplant for acute myeloid leukemia, so the T cells may come from the graft donor.

CDR3 in amino acids: CASSLPTAFGTGSTGANVLTF. CDR3 DNA: TGTGCCAGCAGTTTACCTACTGCGTTTGGGACAGGGAGCACTGGGGCCAACGTCCTGACTTTC. This chain uses TRBV12-3 or TRBV12-4 with TRBJ2-6, with 9 bases lining up with TRBD1. This CDR3 contains 21 residues. With 2 bases clipped from V and 2 bases from J, the junction kept 16 bases outside the gene matches.